One T cell receptor beta chain is described in this entry. V lost 0 bases and J lost 5, with 10 bases in between. The CDR3 length is 13 residues. CDR1 is SQVTM, CDR2 ANQGSEA, per germline. The data are from a study of cytomegalovirus exposure and HLA in healthy donors. 13 Jbeta primers and 60 Vbeta primers were used for the PCR. Measured with immunoSEQ multiplex PCR; TCRdb has only the in-frame clones, and not every one. The sample contains roughly 120,000 clones, approximately 86% of which appear only once. Sequenced: PBMCs. The receptor's source is a man aged 35-49 years in good health and CMV-seronegative. The chain is built from TRBV29-1 and TRBJ2-5; a weak D match, TRBD1 (5 bases). CDR3 sequence: CSVEEQVSETQYF. The CDR3 DNA is TGCAGCGTTGAAGAACAGGTCTCGGAGACCCAGTACTTC.